One T cell receptor (beta chain) is described in this entry. Its target is not known. The sample comes from a study of CD4 T cells in relation to SARS-CoV-2 and coronaviruses. Study overall: ViraFEST: approximately 10-day antigen culture of PBMCs, then TCR beta CDR3 sequencing. No peptide or an HIV-1 Nef peptide pool served as negative control. The HLA restriction of the shared crossreactive spike epitopes was mapped.

The germline V and J ends were trimmed by 8 bases and 3 bases, with 19 bases remaining between them. Germline V gene sequence: CDR1 SGHTA, CDR2 FQGNSA. The CDR3 covers 16 residues. The unexposed donors gave CD4+ T cells in about 2010-2019, prior to COVID-19. After nine to ten days of culture, CD4+ T cells were isolated. Cultures received half-medium IL-2 refreshes on days 3 and 7. TCRdb's table, derived via immunoSEQ multiplex PCR, lists solely in-frame clones and lacks some. This sample has 25,000 or so clones, with under 80% found just once. What was sequenced was CD4+ T cells from PBMCs, cultured in vitro. This TCR derives from a human donor in good health. The gene calls are TRBV7-2 and TRBJ2-2; D is perhaps TRBD2 (6 bases). DNA for the CDR3: TGTGCCAGCGGCTCGCCATTAGCGGCCTACACCGGGGAGCTGTTTTTT. This sequence encodes CASGSPLAAYTGELFF.